This TCR beta chain was identified during a study of blood T cells in healthy people across ages. This CDR3 has 11 residues. The germline V gene has CDR1 DFQATT and CDR2 SNEGSKA (reference sequence). Regarding the study as a whole: Versus aged donors, long-lived donors had higher diversity and more naive CD4+ cells.

Sample-barcoded 5' priming and a J-beta primer mix drove a second PCR of about 7 to 12 cycles. A single record per CDR3 protein comes from TCRdb applying MiXCR to the 5' RACE reads. This table has 650,000 to 1,000,000 distinct CDR3 sequences, 35% to 40% appearing once. Comments on this clonotype: Its target is not known.

This clonotype was sampled from a man aged 18 to 30 in good health. The sample consisted of blood. The chain employs TRBV20-1 and TRBJ2-4; D ambiguous. The J call is in doubt because the DNA end fits TRBJ2-7 better. The chain's CDR3 is CSARRAYEQYF. Written as DNA, the CDR3 is TGCAGTGCTAGACGTGCCTACGAGCAGTACTTC.